This is a list of T cell receptor beta chains from one sample in a study of blood T cell repertoires in COVID-19. TCRdb's table, derived via immunoSEQ multiplex PCR, lists solely in-frame clones and lacks some. The sample gives approximately 130,000 clones, around 83% of which show up once; about 18% is in the top ten. The sample was PBMCs or T cells enriched from blood (not recorded which). The receptor set was obtained from a man under 40 who had recovered from COVID-19. Both conserved end residues are part of each CDR3. A D gene is named only where the DNA matches it firmly. Clone sizes are given selectively: once, few, many, or a class where the clone is expanded.

>13|-|TRBV19|-|TRBJ1-1
TGTGCCAGTAGTATAGGACAGAACACTGAAGCTTTCTTT
CASSIGQNTEAFF
>13|few|TRBV27|-|TRBJ2-1
TGTGCCAGCAGTTTTGCAGGGTCCAATGAGCAGTTCTTC
CASSFAGSNEQFF
>17|-|TRBV10-1|-|TRBJ2-1
TGCGCCAGCAGCGGCTTCCCGGAGGTGGGAGCGGTAAATGAGCAGTTCTTC
CASSGFPEVGAVNEQFF
>16|-|TRBV5-1|-|TRBJ2-5
TGCGCCAGCAGCTCTAGGGACTCGCTTCCCCCAGAGACCCAGTACTTC
CASSSRDSLPPETQYF
>14|-|TRBV28|-|TRBJ1-2
TGTGCCAGCAGTTCGGGGGGTACCCTCTATGGCTACACCTTC
CASSSGGTLYGYTF
>13|-|TRBV27|TRBD1|TRBJ2-1
TGTGCCAGCAGTTCTCTATTTGGGACAGGGGAGTTCTTC
CASSSLFGTGEFF
>15|-|TRBV7-9|-|TRBJ2-3
TGTGCCAGCAGTTCTAGCATCGGAGTCGCAGATACGCAGTATTTT
CASSSSIGVADTQYF
>16|-|TRBV3-1/TRBV3-2|TRBD2|TRBJ2-5
TGTGCCAGCAGCCAAGAACAAATCGGGGGGGGAGAGACCCAGTACTTC
CASSQEQIGGGETQYF
>14|-|TRBV11-2|-|TRBJ1-2
TGTGCCAGCAGCCCCGAGGGGACAAACTATGGCTACACCTTC
CASSPEGTNYGYTF
>15|-|TRBV5-4|TRBD2|TRBJ2-2
TGTGCCAGCAGCCCGGCGGGGGGGAACACCGGGGAGCTGTTTTTT
CASSPAGGNTGELFF
>15|-|TRBV4-2|-|TRBJ1-1
TGTGCCAGCAGCCAAATTGGGGGAGGTAGCACTGAAGCTTTCTTT
CASSQIGGGSTEAFF
>14|-|TRBV5-1|-|TRBJ2-7
TGCGCCAGCAGCTTGGCTGGCAGTTCCTACGAGCAGTACTTC
CASSLAGSSYEQYF
>16|-|TRBV7-3|-|TRBJ2-1
TGTGCCAGCAGCTTAAGCCCCTACGAGTCCTACAATGAGCAGTTCTTC
CASSLSPYESYNEQFF
>15|-|TRBV19|-|TRBJ2-2
TGTGCCAGTAGTATAGAGGGACTCCACACCGGGGAGCTGTTTTTT
CASSIEGLHTGELFF
>15|-|TRBV27|TRBD2|TRBJ2-4
TGTGCCAGCCGACCCGGGCGGGGGGTAAGAAACATTCAGTACTTC
CASRPGRGVRNIQYF
>15|-|TRBV29-1|TRBD2|TRBJ2-1
TGCAGCGTTGAGGGTGGGCTAGCGGGTTCCAATGAGCAGTTCTTC
CSVEGGLAGSNEQFF
>15|-|TRBV5-1|-|TRBJ1-4
TGCGCCAGCAGCGCCCCTTTGGGGGCAAGTGAAAAACTGTTTTTT
CASSAPLGASEKLFF
>15|once|TRBV5-4|TRBD2|TRBJ2-1
TGTGCCAGCAGCTCGCTAGCGGGAGTCTACAATGAGCAGTTCTTC
CASSSLAGVYNEQFF
>13|once|TRBV7-7|TRBD1|TRBJ2-2
TGTGCCAGCAGCTTAGGAGGGGGCAGCGAGCTGTTTTTT
CASSLGGGSELFF
>16|-|TRBV6-2/TRBV6-3|TRBD1|TRBJ2-1
TGTGCCAGCAGTTACTCGATGGGACAGGGGATTATTGAGCAGTTCTTC
CASSYSMGQGIIEQFF
>16|-|TRBV25-1|-|TRBJ2-1
TGTGCCAGCAGTGAAAAAGTTACGACAGGTAGGAATGAGCAGTTCTTC
CASSEKVTTGRNEQFF
>14|-|TRBV18|TRBD1|TRBJ1-2
TGTGCCAGCGGCACAGGGGATACTAACTATGGCTACACCTTC
CASGTGDTNYGYTF
>15|-|TRBV5-6|-|TRBJ1-4
TGTGCCAGCAGCTTGTTCGGGACAACTAATGAAAAACTGTTTTTT
CASSLFGTTNEKLFF
>15|-|TRBV5-4|TRBD1|TRBJ1-2
TGTGCCAGCAGAGACGGACAGGTTTATTCGTATGGCTACACCTTC
CASRDGQVYSYGYTF
>13|-|TRBV18|TRBD1|TRBJ1-1
TGTGCCAGCTCACCGGAGACAGGGGCGAGGGCTTTCTTT
CASSPETGARAFF
>14|-|TRBV29-1|TRBD2|TRBJ2-7
TGCAGCGTCGAGCGGGAGGGCCCCACCTACGAGCAGTACTTC
CSVEREGPTYEQYF
>16|-|TRBV5-6|-|TRBJ2-3
TGTGCCAGCAGCTTGGTTTTACAGCCCAAGGAAGATACGCAGTATTTT
CASSLVLQPKEDTQYF
>14|-|TRBV9|TRBD2|TRBJ2-3
TGTGCCAGCAGTCAACTAACTAGCGGAGATACGCAGTATTTT
CASSQLTSGDTQYF
>15|-|TRBV5-1|TRBD1|TRBJ2-5
TGCGCCAGCAGCTCAATGACAGGGGGCGAAGAGACCCAGTACTTC
CASSSMTGGEETQYF
>11|-|TRBV3-1/TRBV3-2|-|TRBJ1-2
TGTGCCAGCAGCCAAGTTGATGAGGTCACCTTC
CASSQVDEVTF
>15|-|TRBV19|-|TRBJ2-1
TGTGCCAGTAGTATTCTTGGGGGGTCCTACAATGAGCAGTTCTTC
CASSILGGSYNEQFF
>15|-|TRBV6-5|-|TRBJ2-5
TGTGCCAGCAGTAAGGAGGGCCGGTCGCAAGAGACCCAGTACTTC
CASSKEGRSQETQYF
>13|-|TRBV29-1|TRBD1|TRBJ1-3
TGCAGCGTTGTGGGACAGAAAAAGGACACCATATATTTT
CSVVGQKKDTIYF
>14|-|TRBV6-5|TRBD1|TRBJ2-7
TGTGCCAGCAGTAACGGACAGGTAGCCTACGAGCAGTACTTC
CASSNGQVAYEQYF
>14|-|TRBV19|TRBD1|TRBJ1-3
TGTGCCAGTAGCCGACAGGGAACTGGAAACACCATATATTTT
CASSRQGTGNTIYF